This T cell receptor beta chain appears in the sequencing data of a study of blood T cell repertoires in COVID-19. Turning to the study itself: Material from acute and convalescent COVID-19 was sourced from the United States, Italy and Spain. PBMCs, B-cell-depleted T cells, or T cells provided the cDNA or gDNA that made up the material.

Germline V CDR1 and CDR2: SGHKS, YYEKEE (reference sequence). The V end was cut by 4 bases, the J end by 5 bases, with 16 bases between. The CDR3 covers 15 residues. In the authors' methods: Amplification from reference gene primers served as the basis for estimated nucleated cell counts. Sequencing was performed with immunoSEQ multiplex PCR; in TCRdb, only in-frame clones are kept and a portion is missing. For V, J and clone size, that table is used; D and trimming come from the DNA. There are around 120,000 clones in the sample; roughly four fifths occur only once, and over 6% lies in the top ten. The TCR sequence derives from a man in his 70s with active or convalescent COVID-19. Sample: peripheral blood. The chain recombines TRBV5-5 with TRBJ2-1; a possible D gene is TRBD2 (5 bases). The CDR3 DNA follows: TGTGCCAGCAGCCCCTTCTTGACGGGGAACAATGAGCAGTTCTTC. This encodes CASSPFLTGNNEQFF.